A selection of T cell receptor beta chains follows, all from one sample in a study of cytomegalovirus exposure and HLA in healthy donors. Produced via immunoSEQ multiplex PCR; TCRdb's table is partial and in-frame only. In the table there are 60,000 to 85,000 clones, approximately 70% of which are singletons. Sequencing was performed on PBMCs. All receptors derive from a man in his 60s in good health and CMV-seropositive. Both conserved end residues are part of each CDR3. The D gene is left open where the match is weak. A clone size is listed for some rows: how often the clone was seen (once, few, many), or a class if it is expanded.

D gene: -; clone size: -; J gene: TRBJ1-4; V gene: TRBV5-1; CDR3 DNA: TGCGCCAGCAGCTTGGAGCGGGGGGGGAGTGAAAAACTGTTTTTT; CDR3 protein: CASSLERGGSEKLFF
D gene: -; clone size: -; J gene: TRBJ2-3; V gene: TRBV10-1; CDR3 DNA: TGCGCCAGCAGCCCGGGGAGCACAGATACGCAGTATTTT; CDR3 protein: CASSPGSTDTQYF
D gene: -; clone size: -; J gene: TRBJ1-4; V gene: TRBV7-2; CDR3 DNA: TGTGCCAGCAGCGAAAGGTCAGGGTATGAAAAACTGTTTTTT; CDR3 protein: CASSERSGYEKLFF
D gene: TRBD2; clone size: large; J gene: TRBJ2-3; V gene: TRBV28; CDR3 DNA: TGTGCCAGCAGTTTACCTTGGGGGACTAGGCTCACAGATACGCAGTATTTT; CDR3 protein: CASSLPWGTRLTDTQYF
D gene: -; clone size: once; J gene: TRBJ2-7; V gene: TRBV19; CDR3 DNA: TGTGCGACGGGGGGCCCCGTCGGCGAGCAGTACTTC; CDR3 protein: CATGGPVGEQYF
D gene: -; clone size: few; J gene: TRBJ2-2; V gene: TRBV6-6; CDR3 DNA: TGTGCCAGCAGTTCCAGGGACACGAACACCGGGGAGCTGTTTTTT; CDR3 protein: CASSSRDTNTGELFF
D gene: -; clone size: once; J gene: TRBJ1-4; V gene: TRBV21-1; CDR3 DNA: TGTGCCAGCAGCAAAGGACAGGGAAGGGATGAAAAACTGTTTTTT; CDR3 protein: CASSKGQGRDEKLFF
D gene: TRBD1; clone size: -; J gene: TRBJ2-7; V gene: TRBV10-3; CDR3 DNA: TGTGCCATCAATACAGGGGAAATGCTCGACGAGCAGTACTTC; CDR3 protein: CAINTGEMLDEQYF
D gene: -; clone size: -; J gene: TRBJ2-7; V gene: TRBV19; CDR3 DNA: TGTGCCAGTAGTCGCGGCAACTCCTACGAGCAGTACTTC; CDR3 protein: CASSRGNSYEQYF
D gene: -; clone size: once; J gene: TRBJ1-2; V gene: TRBV14; CDR3 DNA: TGTGCCAGCAGCCAAGGAGTGGGGCTATACTATGGCTACACCTTC; CDR3 protein: CASSQGVGLYYGYTF
D gene: TRBD2; clone size: -; J gene: TRBJ2-3; V gene: TRBV7-9; CDR3 DNA: TGTGCCAGCAGCCTTAGCGGGAGAGTGACAGATACGCAGTATTTT; CDR3 protein: CASSLSGRVTDTQYF
D gene: -; clone size: -; J gene: TRBJ1-1; V gene: TRBV5-5; CDR3 DNA: TGTGCCAGCACCGCAGCGGGGAACACTGAAGCTTTCTTT; CDR3 protein: CASTAAGNTEAFF
D gene: TRBD1; clone size: -; J gene: TRBJ2-2; V gene: TRBV5-1; CDR3 DNA: TGCGCCAGCAGCTTGGCTCCAGGGGGCTTTACCGGGGAGCTGTTTTTT; CDR3 protein: CASSLAPGGFTGELFF
D gene: -; clone size: -; J gene: TRBJ2-7; V gene: TRBV7-9; CDR3 DNA: TGTGCCAGCAGCGCCGGGTCCTACGAGCAGTACTTC; CDR3 protein: CASSAGSYEQYF
D gene: -; clone size: few; J gene: TRBJ2-7; V gene: TRBV18; CDR3 DNA: TGTGCCAGCTCACCATTCACGGAGGCCACCGGCGAGCAGTACTTC; CDR3 protein: CASSPFTEATGEQYF
D gene: TRBD1; clone size: -; J gene: TRBJ2-5; V gene: TRBV14; CDR3 DNA: TGTGCCAGCAGCCAACTAGGGACAGGCCCCCAAGAGACCCAGTACTTC; CDR3 protein: CASSQLGTGPQETQYF